One and the same sample provided the 30 T cell receptor beta chains below, sequenced in a study of shared T cell receptors in the human thymus. The method was immunoSEQ multiplex PCR; TCRdb's version includes in-frame clones alone and lacks a portion of them. The sample has 650,000 to 950,000 clones; 70% to 90% are singletons. Another study also made use of these data, one on human thymus T cells.

Sequencing input: thymocytes. These receptors were obtained from a girl under three years old with a congenital heart defect.

This chain connects TRBV18 to TRBJ2-2; 8 positions agree with TRBD1. The length of the CDR3 is 18 residues. The V and J ends lost 4 bases and 3 bases, in that order; junction bases with no gene match: 13. Germline V lookup: CDR1 KGHSH, CDR2 LQKENI. The CDR3 coding sequence is TGTGCCAGCTCACATACTTACCGGGACAGGCCATACACCGGGGAGCTGTTTTTT. Its protein is CASSHTYRDRPYTGELFF. Full variable domain (rest looked up from reference TRBV18 and TRBJ2-2): NAGVMQNPRHLVRRRGQEARLRCSPMKGHSHVYWYRQLPEEGLKFMVYLQKENIIDESGMPKERFSAEFPKEGPSILRIQQVVRGDSAAYFCASSHTYRDRPYTGELFFGEGSRLTVL.

The chain carries TRBV28 and TRBJ2-7; weak D call: TRBD1 (5 bases). This CDR3 has 13 amino acids. Trimming removed 7 bases at V and 4 bases at J, with 14 bases between. Germline V gives CDR1 MDHEN, CDR2 SYDVKM. The CDR3 sequence is CASIGQGLYEQYF. Written as DNA, the CDR3 is TGTGCCAGCATAGGGCAGGGCCTTTACGAGCAGTACTTC.

The V gene is TRBV10-3, the J gene TRBJ2-5; 10 nucleotides align to TRBD2. The V segment lost 2 bases and the J segment 1 base; nucleotides outside the gene matches: 7. This CDR3 contains 17 residues. CDR1 is ENHRY and CDR2 is SYGVKD in the germline V gene. Here the CDR3 DNA reads TGTGCCATCAGTGAGGAGAGGGCTAGCGGGGGCCAAGAGACCCAGTACTTC. This translates into CAISEERASGGQETQYF.

The chain carries TRBV12-5 and TRBJ1-2, with 8 bases aligning to TRBD1. Germline V gene data show CDR1 as LGHNT and CDR2 as FRNRAP. The CDR3 runs 17 residues. The CDR3 loop reads CAIVPSDRGIISYGYTF. The CDR3 nucleotides are TGTGCCATAGTGCCTTCCGACAGGGGAATAATTAGCTATGGCTACACCTTC.

V is TRBV27 and J is TRBJ1-4; D is possibly TRBD1 (6 bases). CDR1 and CDR2 from the germline V gene are MNHEY and SMNVEV (reference sequence). The CDR3 has 18 amino acids. Trimming stripped 6 bases from V and 5 bases from J, with 25 bases between. The CDR3 coding sequence is TGTGCCAGCAGCCCCACAACCAAATTTACAGGGTCCAATGAAAAACTGTTTTTT. Its translation is CASSPTTKFTGSNEKLFF.

The J gene is TRBJ1-2, the V gene TRBV5-6; the D gene is possibly TRBD1 (5 bases). CDR3 length: 15 residues. Germline-derived CDR1 and CDR2 are SGHDT and YYEEEE. The V end lost 1 base, the J end lost 1 base, and 11 bases lay between the germline ends. CDR3 bases: TGTGCCAGCAGCTTGACAGGAGTTAATAACTATGGCTACACCTTC. Its protein is CASSLTGVNNYGYTF.

J is TRBJ2-3 and V is TRBV4-3, with D hard to call. The CDR3 is 17 residues long. V lost 0 bases and J lost 2, with 15 bases in between. Germline values: CDR1 LGHNA, CDR2 YSLEER. CDR3 in amino acids: CASSQDSPSDSTDTQYF. For the CDR3, the DNA is TGCGCCAGCAGCCAAGATTCGCCGTCAGACTCCACAGATACGCAGTATTTT.

The V gene is TRBV6-1, the J gene TRBJ1-5; 7 bases line up with TRBD1. The germline gives CDR1 MNHNS, CDR2 SASEGT. This CDR3 has 16 residues. V was clipped by 0 bases and J by 9 bases; unmatched bases: 11. The CDR3 reads CASSEARDTRTGPQHF. In DNA form, the CDR3 reads TGTGCCAGCAGTGAAGCGCGGGACACAAGGACAGGGCCCCAGCATTTT.

The chain has TRBV6-6 and TRBJ2-1; D unresolved. V was cut by 5 bases and J by 0 bases, with 8 bases left in between. CDR1 is MNHNY, CDR2 SVGAGI, per germline (reference sequence). This CDR3 spans 14 amino acids. The chain's CDR3 is CASSHGPSYNEQFF. The CDR3 DNA reads TGTGCCAGCAGTCATGGGCCCTCCTACAATGAGCAGTTCTTC.

V gene TRBV6-5 combines with J gene TRBJ1-2; no reliable D call. CDR3 length equals 14 residues. V was cut by 6 bases and J by 8 bases, with 19 bases left in between. The germline gives CDR1 MNHEY, CDR2 SVGAGI. The CDR3 region is CASSPREGTGGYTF. In DNA form, the CDR3 reads TGTGCCAGCAGCCCGCGGGAGGGTACGGGAGGCTACACCTTC.

The chain carries TRBV9 and TRBJ2-3; TRBD2 might be the D (5 bases). This CDR3 comprises 14 residues. V was shortened by 0 bases and J by 4 bases, with 9 bases between the two germline ends. Germline V gene sequence: CDR1 SGDLS, CDR2 YYNGEE. CDR3 nucleotides: TGTGCCAGCAGCGTAGCTCCCGGGGCAGATACGCAGTATTTT. Residues: CASSVAPGADTQYF.

The chain recombines TRBV28 with TRBJ2-6, with 12 bases lining up with TRBD1. Trimming cost V 5 bases and J 0 bases; bases outside gene matches: 17. The CDR3 is 22 amino acids. Per the germline V gene, CDR1 is MDHEN and CDR2 is SYDVKM. The CDR3 region has the DNA TGTGCCAGCAGTCATCATCCAGCGGGACAGGGGGCTACCCACTCTGGGGCCAACGTCCTGACTTTC. Translated, it gives CASSHHPAGQGATHSGANVLTF. The complete variable domain, with remaining parts taken from reference TRBV28 and TRBJ2-6, reads DVKVTQSSRYLVKRTGEKVFLECVQDMDHENMFWYRQDPGLGLRLIYFSYDVKMKEKGDIPEGYSVSREKKERFSLILESASTNQTSMYLCASSHHPAGQGATHSGANVLTFGAGSRLTVL.

The CDR3 protein is CASSLRGSSGNTIYF. The DNA for the CDR3 is TGCGCCAGCAGCTTGCGGGGGAGCTCTGGAAACACCATATATTTT. The rearrangement uses TRBV5-1 and TRBJ1-3; a possible D gene is TRBD1 (5 bases). The V gene's germline CDR1 is SGHRS and CDR2 YFSETQ. The CDR3 runs 15 residues. The V and J ends lost 1 base and 0 bases respectively, with 8 bases between them.

This chain links TRBV7-9 with TRBJ1-5; 10 bases line up with TRBD1. CDR1 is SEHNR and CDR2 is FQNEAQ in the germline V gene (reference sequence). V lost 5 bases to trimming and J lost 8 bases; unmatched junction nucleotides: 6. This CDR3 has 14 residues. The CDR3 DNA follows: TGTGCCAGCAGCCCGACAGGGGGCGGGAAGCCCCAGCATTTT. The encoded protein is CASSPTGGGKPQHF.

The chain is built from TRBV2 and TRBJ2-3; D not certain. The V end lost 6 bases, the J end lost 4 bases, and 14 bases lay between the germline ends. The CDR3 totals 14 residues. Germline assignment: CDR1 SNHLY and CDR2 FYNNEI. The CDR3 loop is CASRKAPEADTQYF. The CDR3 DNA is TGTGCCAGCAGGAAAGCCCCAGAGGCAGATACGCAGTATTTT.

The V and J genes are TRBV5-1 and TRBJ1-1, with D unclear. This CDR3 contains 13 residues. Trimming removed 4 bases from V and 3 bases from J, with 10 bases in between. Germline loops: CDR1 SGHRS, CDR2 YFSETQ. The CDR3 loop reads CASSNGIYTEAFF. The CDR3 DNA is TGCGCCAGCAGCAACGGGATCTACACTGAAGCTTTCTTT.

The V call is TRBV4-3, the J call TRBJ1-2; possible D gene TRBD1, 5 bases. The V end lost 0 bases, the J end lost 2 bases, and 10 bases lay between the germline ends. This CDR3 has 15 residues. Germline V lookup: CDR1 LGHNA, CDR2 YSLEER. The CDR3 DNA reads as TGCGCCAGCAGCCAAGAACGGACAAGGAACTATGGCTACACCTTC. It translates to CASSQERTRNYGYTF.

This chain joins TRBV28 and TRBJ2-1; 9 nucleotides align to TRBD1. CDR3 length equals 17 residues. V gave up 3 bases and J gave up 5 bases; unmatched junction bases: 11. The germline V gene encodes CDR1 MDHEN and CDR2 SYDVKM. The CDR3 loop is CASSFRGGTGTDNEQFF. CDR3 in DNA: TGTGCCAGCAGTTTTAGGGGAGGGACAGGGACGGACAATGAGCAGTTCTTC.

This chain uses TRBV6-1 with TRBJ1-6, with D perhaps matching TRBD1 (6 bases). The germline CDR1 and CDR2 sequences are MNHNS and SASEGT. The CDR3 covers 17 residues. V gave up 1 base and J gave up 6 bases, with 16 bases separating them. The CDR3 spells CASSEGAGEGGNSPLHF. CDR3 nucleotide sequence: TGTGCCAGCAGTGAAGGGGCAGGGGAGGGAGGTAATTCACCCCTCCACTTT.

This clone was seen just once. Other DNA sequences from this sample encode an identical CDR3 as well. The rearrangement joins TRBV27 to TRBJ1-1; D is unresolved. This CDR3 contains 13 residues. Trimming cost V 1 base and J 2 bases, with 5 bases left between them. Germline lookup yields CDR1 MNHEY and CDR2 SMNVEV (reference sequence). The chain's CDR3 is CASSLYRNTEAFF. CDR3 DNA: TGTGCCAGCAGTTTATACAGAAACACTGAAGCTTTCTTT.

The chain recombines TRBV28 with TRBJ2-5; 7 bases align to TRBD1. With V trimmed by 2 bases and J by 2 bases, 17 bases remained unmatched. CDR3 size: 19 residues. Germline V gene data show CDR1 as MDHEN and CDR2 as SYDVKM. The CDR3 sequence is CASSLQVPQGPPLQETQYF. DNA for the CDR3: TGTGCCAGCAGTTTACAGGTACCACAGGGGCCCCCATTACAAGAGACCCAGTACTTC. Full variable domain (missing parts from reference TRBV28 and TRBJ2-5): DVKVTQSSRYLVKRTGEKVFLECVQDMDHENMFWYRQDPGLGLRLIYFSYDVKMKEKGDIPEGYSVSREKKERFSLILESASTNQTSMYLCASSLQVPQGPPLQETQYFGPGTRLLVL.

This clone appeared a single time. V and J are TRBV6-1 and TRBJ1-5; D perhaps matches TRBD1 (5 bases). The germline gives CDR1 MNHNS, CDR2 SASEGT. Between the trimmed V and J ends, which lost 10 bases and 3 bases, there was a span of 16 bases. CDR3 length equals 14 residues. The DNA of the CDR3 is TGTGCCATGTCAGGCGGGGCCACCAATCAGCCCCAGCATTTT. The encoded protein is CAMSGGATNQPQHF.

CDR3 bases: TGCGCCAGCACAAGGGGTGCCTACAATGAGCAGTTCTTC. Translating it yields CASTRGAYNEQFF. The rearrangement links TRBV5-1 to TRBJ2-1, with a tentative D call TRBD1 (5 bases). Trimming took off 6 bases at V and 2 bases at J, with 9 bases between the two ends. Per the germline V gene, CDR1 is SGHRS and CDR2 is YFSETQ. The CDR3 runs 13 residues.

The chain links TRBV2 to TRBJ1-2; weak D call: TRBD1 (5 bases). CDR3 length: 13 amino acids. CDR1 is SNHLY, CDR2 FYNNEI, per germline. V lost 7 bases and J 7 bases, leaving 16 bases between the germline ends. CDR3 DNA sequence: TGTGCCAGCACCGGAGTGTGGAGGGGTGGCTACACCTTC. This encodes CASTGVWRGGYTF. The full variable domain, its missing parts supplied by reference TRBV2 and TRBJ1-2, is EPEVTQTPSHQVTQMGQEVILRCVPISNHLYFYWYRQILGQKVEFLVSFYNNEISEKSEIFDDQFSVERPDGSNFTLKIRSTKLEDSAMYFCASTGVWRGGYTFGSGTRLTVV.

The V gene is TRBV27, the J gene TRBJ2-3; D possibly corresponds to TRBD1 (6 bases). CDR3 size: 16 residues. V was trimmed by 5 bases and J by 0 bases, leaving 15 bases between them. From germline, CDR1 is MNHEY and CDR2 SMNVEV (reference sequence). CDR3 protein: CASSLGTLYSTDTQYF. CDR3 bases: TGTGCCAGCAGTCTGGGGACACTTTATAGCACAGATACGCAGTATTTT.

This chain joins TRBV6-1 and TRBJ1-1, with TRBD1 identical over 8 bases. The CDR3 consists of 15 residues. CDR1 MNHNS and CDR2 SASEGT come from the germline V gene. The J segment lost 2 bases and the V segment lost 5 bases, leaving 7 bases of the junction unmatched. CDR3 in amino acids: CASSRRDRINTEAFF. In DNA form, the CDR3 reads TGTGCCAGCAGTCGTCGGGACAGGATCAACACTGAAGCTTTCTTT.

The chain combines TRBV9 with TRBJ1-6; TRBD1 matches at 10 bases. V trimming: 0 bases; J trimming: 8 bases; junction bases outside the gene matches: 14. The CDR3 extends over 19 amino acids. Germline CDR1 is SGDLS and CDR2 is YYNGEE. CDR3 sequence (DNA): TGTGCCAGCAGCGTAGACCGGGACAGGGGATTTGGGATCGATTCACCCCTCCACTTT. Its protein is CASSVDRDRGFGIDSPLHF.

This chain joins TRBV5-6 and TRBJ1-3; TRBD1 aligns across 7 bases. The germline gives CDR1 SGHDT, CDR2 YYEEEE. Trimming removed 0 bases from V and 10 bases from J; junction bases left unmatched: 7. This CDR3 is 14 amino acids long. The CDR3 protein is CASSLVIQGSTIYF. CDR3 DNA sequence: TGTGCCAGCAGCTTGGTCATACAGGGGTCGACCATATATTTT.

V usage is TRBV18 and J usage is TRBJ1-2; D not certain. Trimming took 3 bases from V and 6 from J, leaving 17 bases between them. Germline CDR1 and CDR2: KGHSH and LQKENI. The CDR3 extends over 15 amino acids. The CDR3 loop is CASSPSGQTTHGYTF. CDR3 coding DNA: TGTGCCAGCTCACCGTCCGGGCAGACTACTCATGGCTACACCTTC.

The rearrangement links TRBV21-1 to TRBJ1-2. TRBV21-1 is a pseudogene. The CDR3 runs 14 residues. The chain's CDR3 is CASRFGGPNYGYTF. The CDR3 DNA reads as TGTGCCAGCCGTTTTGGCGGTCCTAACTATGGCTACACCTTC.